This entry concerns a single TCR beta chain. This receptor's antigen is unknown. Base quality data are lacking; no much larger clone is found one base away. The data derive from a study of cytomegalovirus exposure and HLA in healthy donors (dated by TCRdb to the late 2010s). About the investigation overall: According to a later analysis, one platform produced both the 110 or so validation repertoires and the 670 or so repertoires of the first cohort. The study aimed to test whether cataloging public T cell receptors could reveal signatures of past pathogen exposure. Along with the roughly 670-subject first cohort, a separate validation cohort of 120 different subjects was used. High-throughput TCR immunosequencing, statistical association of individual TCRs with disease status, and machine learning were combined to predict cytomegalovirus infection status.

The germline V gene (reference sequence) gives CDR1 as SGHNT and CDR2 as YYREEE. The junction shows trimming of 2 bases on V and 3 bases on J, and the gene matches do not reach 7 bases of it. The CDR3 sequence holds 17 residues, the cysteine and phenylalanine included. Just the 51-base CDR3 DNA is kept, in frame starting at base 1. Donors formed part of the validation cohort, which comprised over a hundred subjects and was distinct from the first cohort of several hundred subjects. Overall results and qualifications from the work: The authors suggested that the approach could potentially be generalized to other disease states and immunological phenotypes. While some public TCRs were present in many individuals, most TCR sequences turned up only very rarely across donors. The validation cohort had no HLA typing available for a later analysis, so co-occurrence within that cohort was assessed over all 110 or so repertoires. In a later analysis, TCRs clustered in the first cohort were found to also tend to co-occur in the approximately 120 validation repertoires, with approximately 93% of cluster scores above 0. A total of about 180 TCR beta chains were listed by the study as associated with cytomegalovirus. Three of the identified cytomegalovirus-associated TCR beta chains were confirmed in vitro to be specific for cytomegalovirus antigens. The classifier was reported to diagnose cytomegalovirus status with high specificity and sensitivity in both the original and validation cohorts.

The library was built by means of the immunoSEQ multiplex PCR assay. The authors' pipeline ran thus. A statistical classification framework was developed to diagnose cytomegalovirus status using the catalog of TCR beta chain sequences. Drawn from immuneACCESS, this table holds only the in-frame rearrangements with V and J called that TCRdb kept. Clones are partly lost; checked studies trace under half to an unresolved V gene and leave the rest unexplained. V and J calls and clone size come straight from that table; D and trimming were deduced from the DNA. The sample profile shows more than 95,000 clones; approximately 86% of them were found once. About 4.1% of the sample comes from the top ten.

The sequencing sample was made of PBMCs. The TCR was taken from a man aged 18 to 30 in good health and CMV-seropositive. The chain employs TRBV5-4 and TRBJ2-2, with 10 central nucleotides matching TRBD2. CDR3 sequence: CASSLILAGDHTGELFF. The DNA is as follows: TGTGCCAGCAGCTTAATTCTAGCGGGGGACCACACCGGGGAGCTGTTTTTT.